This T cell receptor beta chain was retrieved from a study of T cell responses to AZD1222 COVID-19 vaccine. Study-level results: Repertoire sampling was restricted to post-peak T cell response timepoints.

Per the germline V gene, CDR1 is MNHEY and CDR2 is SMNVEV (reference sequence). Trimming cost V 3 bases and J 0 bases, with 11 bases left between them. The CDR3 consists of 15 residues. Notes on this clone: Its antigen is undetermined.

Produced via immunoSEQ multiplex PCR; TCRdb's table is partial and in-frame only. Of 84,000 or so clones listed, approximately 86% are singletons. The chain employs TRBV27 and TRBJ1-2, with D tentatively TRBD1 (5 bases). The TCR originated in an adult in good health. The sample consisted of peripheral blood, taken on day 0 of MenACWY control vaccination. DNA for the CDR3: TGTGCCAGCAGTTTCCGGCAGGGATCTAACTATGGCTACACCTTC. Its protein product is CASSFRQGSNYGYTF.